A selection of T cell receptor beta chains follows, all from one sample in a study of blood T cell repertoires in COVID-19. Sequenced by immunoSEQ multiplex PCR; TCRdb stores in-frame clones only, minus some. The sample has 60,000 to 65,000 clones; approximately 88% are singletons. The sample comprised peripheral blood. The source of these receptors is a man aged 55 to 70 with COVID-19, enrolled during active disease. CDR3s include the opening cysteine and the closing phenylalanine or tryptophan. The D gene is left open where the match is weak. Only part of the rows carry a size: once, few, many, or a class if the clone is expanded.

D gene	V gene	clone size	J gene	CDR3 protein	CDR3 DNA
.	TRBV28	.	TRBJ2-1	CASTPHKGESSYNKQFF	TGTGCCAGCACTCCCCACAAGGGGGAAAGCTCCTACAATAAGCAGTTCTTC
.	TRBV25-1	few	TRBJ1-2	CASSEGTGSSYGYTF	TGTGCCAGCAGTGAAGGAACAGGGTCATCCTATGGCTACACCTTC
.	TRBV5-1	.	TRBJ1-1	CASSLTGENTEAFF	TGCGCCAGCAGCTTGACGGGGGAGAACACTGAAGCTTTCTTT
.	TRBV28	.	TRBJ1-4	CASSLLGREEEKLFF	TGTGCCAGCAGTTTATTAGGCAGGGAAGAAGAAAAACTGTTTTTT
TRBD2	TRBV6-5	.	TRBJ2-7	CASSYSRTGGTYEQYF	TGTGCCAGCAGTTACTCGAGGACGGGAGGAACCTACGAGCAGTACTTC
.	TRBV28	few	TRBJ1-2	CASSSYLGGGYTF	TGTGCCAGCAGTTCCTACTTGGGAGGCGGCTACACCTTC
.	TRBV18	.	TRBJ1-4	CASSPWSQNEKLFF	TGTGCCAGCTCACCATGGAGTCAGAATGAAAAACTGTTTTTT
TRBD1	TRBV5-3	.	TRBJ1-5	CARSSPDRVFCQPQHF	TGTGCCAGAAGCTCTCCAGACAGGGTGTTTTGTCAGCCCCAGCATTTT
TRBD1	TRBV19	.	TRBJ1-2	CASSIRRQGYGYTF	TGTGCCAGTAGTATTAGGAGACAGGGGTATGGCTACACCTTC
TRBD1	TRBV2	few	TRBJ1-1	CASSVAGTVGGDTEAFF	TGTGCCAGCAGTGTAGCTGGGACAGTCGGGGGGGACACTGAAGCTTTCTTT
TRBD1	TRBV14	.	TRBJ1-1	CASSPQDRGPEAFF	TGTGCCAGCAGCCCCCAGGACAGGGGCCCTGAAGCTTTCTTT
TRBD2	TRBV5-1	.	TRBJ2-7	CASSANSGGASYEQYF	TGCGCCAGCAGCGCAAATAGCGGGGGGGCGTCCTACGAGCAGTACTTC
.	TRBV2	medium-sized	TRBJ2-7	CASSKGDLSYEQYF	TGTGCCAGCAGTAAGGGGGACCTATCCTACGAGCAGTACTTC
TRBD1	TRBV5-4	.	TRBJ1-2	CASSRDRGDYGYTF	TGTGCCAGCAGCCGGGACAGGGGGGACTATGGCTACACCTTC
.	TRBV20-1	.	TRBJ1-5	CSASGTYNQPQHF	TGCAGTGCGAGTGGGACATATAATCAGCCCCAGCATTTT
.	TRBV7-2	once	TRBJ1-2	CASSLESRGGYTF	TGTGCCAGCAGCTTAGAGAGCAGGGGCGGCTACACCTTC
.	TRBV29-1	.	TRBJ1-2	CSVEVVGGARNYGYTF	TGCAGCGTTGAAGTAGTTGGGGGGGCAAGAAACTATGGCTACACCTTC